This T cell receptor (beta chain) originates from a study of blood T cell repertoires in COVID-19. As for the study in general: COVID-19 samples collected from the United States, Italy and Spain covered acute and convalescent phases. In each case, the material was cDNA or gDNA derived from T cells, B-cell-depleted T cells, or PBMCs.

In the original analysis: Scientists estimated how many nucleated cells there were by amplifying reference gene primers. Profiling relied on immunoSEQ multiplex PCR, and the TCRdb table lists in-frame clones only, not all of them. V and J calls and clone size are copied from that table; D and trimming were computed from the DNA. The sample includes roughly 250,000 clones, around four fifths seen only once; the top ten take 3% to 4%. Germline-derived CDR1 and CDR2 are LGHNA and YNFKEQ. Trimming took 4 bases from V and 7 from J; bases not matched to a gene: 10. The CDR3 has 14 residues. The sequence was collected from a woman aged 40 to 50 who had been exposed to COVID-19. The gene calls are TRBV4-2 and TRBJ2-7; 7 bases match TRBD1. The sequencing sample was made of PBMCs or T cells enriched from blood (not recorded which). The CDR3 region is CASSLNQGDREQYF. The CDR3 region has the DNA TGTGCCAGCAGCCTGAACCAGGGGGATCGAGAGCAGTACTTC.